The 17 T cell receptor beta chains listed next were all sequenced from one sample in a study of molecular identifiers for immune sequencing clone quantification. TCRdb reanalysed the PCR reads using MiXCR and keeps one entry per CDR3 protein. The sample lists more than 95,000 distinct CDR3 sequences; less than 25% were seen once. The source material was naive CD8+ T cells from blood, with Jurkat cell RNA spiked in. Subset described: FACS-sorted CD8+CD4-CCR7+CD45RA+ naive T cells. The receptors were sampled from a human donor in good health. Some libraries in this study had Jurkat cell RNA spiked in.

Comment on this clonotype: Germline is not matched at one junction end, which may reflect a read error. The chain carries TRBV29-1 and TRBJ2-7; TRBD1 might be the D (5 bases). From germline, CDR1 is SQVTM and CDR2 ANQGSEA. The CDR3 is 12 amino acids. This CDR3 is CRVEAGLHEQYF. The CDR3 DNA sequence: TGCCGCGTTGAGGCAGGGTTGCACGAGCAGTACTTC.

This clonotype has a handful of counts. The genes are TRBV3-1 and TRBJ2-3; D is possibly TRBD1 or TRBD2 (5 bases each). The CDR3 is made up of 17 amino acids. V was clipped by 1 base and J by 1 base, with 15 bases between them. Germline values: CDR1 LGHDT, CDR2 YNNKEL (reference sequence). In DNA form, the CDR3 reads TGTGCCAGCAGCCAAGTATTAGCGCAGGGAGGCACAGATACGCAGTATTTT. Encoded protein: CASSQVLAQGGTDTQYF.

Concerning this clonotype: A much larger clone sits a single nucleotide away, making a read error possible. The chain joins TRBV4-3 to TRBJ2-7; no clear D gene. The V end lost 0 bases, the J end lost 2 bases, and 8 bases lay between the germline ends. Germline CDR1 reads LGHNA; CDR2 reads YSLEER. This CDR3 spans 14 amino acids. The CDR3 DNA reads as TGCGCCAGCAGCCAAGACACACGGCCCTACGAGCAGTACTTC. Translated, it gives CASSQDTRPYEQYF.

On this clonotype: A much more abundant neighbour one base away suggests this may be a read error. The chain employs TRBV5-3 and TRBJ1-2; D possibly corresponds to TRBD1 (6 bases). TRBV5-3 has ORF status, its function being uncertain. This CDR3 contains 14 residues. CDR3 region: CASSLTGRANGCTF. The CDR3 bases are TGTGCCAGCAGCTTAACAGGGAGGGCTAATGGCTGCACCTTC.

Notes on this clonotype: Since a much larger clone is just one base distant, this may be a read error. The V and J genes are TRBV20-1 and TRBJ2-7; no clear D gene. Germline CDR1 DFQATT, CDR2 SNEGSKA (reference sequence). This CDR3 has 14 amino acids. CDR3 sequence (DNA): TGCAGTGCTAGAGATTCGGCGGCGGCCTACAAGCAGTACTTC. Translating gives CSARDSAAAYKQYF.

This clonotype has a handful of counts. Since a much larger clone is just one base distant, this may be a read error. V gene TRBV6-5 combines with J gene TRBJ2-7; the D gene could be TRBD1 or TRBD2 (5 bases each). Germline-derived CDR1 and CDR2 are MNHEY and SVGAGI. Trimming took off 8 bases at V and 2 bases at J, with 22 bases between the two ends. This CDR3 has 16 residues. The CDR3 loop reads CASAPGFRDETYEQYF. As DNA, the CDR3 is TGTGCCAGCGCCCCCGGGTTTCGGGACGAAACCTACGAGCAGTACTTC.

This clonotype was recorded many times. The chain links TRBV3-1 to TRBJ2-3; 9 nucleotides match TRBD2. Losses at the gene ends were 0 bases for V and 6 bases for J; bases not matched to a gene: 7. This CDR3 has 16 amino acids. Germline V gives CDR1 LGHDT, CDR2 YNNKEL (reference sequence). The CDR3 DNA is TGTGCCAGCAGCCAAGATGGGGGCGGGGGGGCCGATACGCAGTATTTT. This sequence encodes CASSQDGGGGADTQYF.

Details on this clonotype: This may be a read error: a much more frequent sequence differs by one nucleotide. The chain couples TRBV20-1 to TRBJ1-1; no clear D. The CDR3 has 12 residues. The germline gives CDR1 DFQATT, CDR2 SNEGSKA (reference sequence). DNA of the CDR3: TGCAGTGCTAGGACGGGGAGAACTGGAGCTTTCTTT. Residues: CSARTGRTGAFF.

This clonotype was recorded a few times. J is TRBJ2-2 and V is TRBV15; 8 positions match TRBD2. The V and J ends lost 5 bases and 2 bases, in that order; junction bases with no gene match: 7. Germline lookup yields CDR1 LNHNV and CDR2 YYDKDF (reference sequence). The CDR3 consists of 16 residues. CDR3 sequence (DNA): TGTGCCACCAGCGCTACTAGCGGAAGTAACACCGGGGAGCTGTTTTTT. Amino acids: CATSATSGSNTGELFF.

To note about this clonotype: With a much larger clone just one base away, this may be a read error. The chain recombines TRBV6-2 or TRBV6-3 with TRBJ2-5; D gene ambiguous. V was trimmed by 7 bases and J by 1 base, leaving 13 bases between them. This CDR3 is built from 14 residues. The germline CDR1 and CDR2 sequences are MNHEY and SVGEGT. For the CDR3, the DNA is TGTGCCAGCAAACCCGGGCGGTGCCAAGAGACCCAGTACTTC. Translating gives CASKPGRCQETQYF.

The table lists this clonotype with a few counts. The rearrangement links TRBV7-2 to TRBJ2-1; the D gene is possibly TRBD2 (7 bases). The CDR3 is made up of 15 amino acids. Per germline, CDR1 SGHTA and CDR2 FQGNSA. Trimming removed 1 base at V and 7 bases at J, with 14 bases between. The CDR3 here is CASSLEGGGPNEQFF. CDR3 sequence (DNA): TGTGCCAGCAGCTTAGAGGGGGGGGGCCCAAATGAGCAGTTCTTC.

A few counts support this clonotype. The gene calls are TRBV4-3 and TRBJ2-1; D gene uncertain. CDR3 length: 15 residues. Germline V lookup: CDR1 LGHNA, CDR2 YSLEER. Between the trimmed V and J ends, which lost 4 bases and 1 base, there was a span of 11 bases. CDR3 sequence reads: CASSPGVGSYNEQFF. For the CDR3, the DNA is TGCGCCAGCAGCCCGGGTGTAGGGTCCTACAATGAGCAGTTCTTC.

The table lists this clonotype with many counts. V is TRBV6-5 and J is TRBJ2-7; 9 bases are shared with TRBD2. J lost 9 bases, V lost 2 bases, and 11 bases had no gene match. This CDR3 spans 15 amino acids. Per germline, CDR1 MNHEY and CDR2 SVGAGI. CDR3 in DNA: TGTGCCAGCAGTTACATAGCGGGAGAGGGGGTAGGGCAGTACTTC. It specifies CASSYIAGEGVGQYF.

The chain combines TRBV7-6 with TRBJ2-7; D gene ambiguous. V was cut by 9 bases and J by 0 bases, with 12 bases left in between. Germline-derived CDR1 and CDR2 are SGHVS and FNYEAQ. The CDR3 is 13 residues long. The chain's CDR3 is CASRDISSYEQYF. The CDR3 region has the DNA TGTGCCAGTAGAGACATCAGCTCCTACGAGCAGTACTTC.

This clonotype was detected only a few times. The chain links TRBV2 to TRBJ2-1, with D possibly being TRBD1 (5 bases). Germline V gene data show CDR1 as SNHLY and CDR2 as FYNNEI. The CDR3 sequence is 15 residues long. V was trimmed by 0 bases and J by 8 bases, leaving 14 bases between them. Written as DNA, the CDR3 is TGTGCCAGCAGTGAAGCCCAGGGTTTATTCCATGAGCAGTTCTTC. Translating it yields CASSEAQGLFHEQFF.

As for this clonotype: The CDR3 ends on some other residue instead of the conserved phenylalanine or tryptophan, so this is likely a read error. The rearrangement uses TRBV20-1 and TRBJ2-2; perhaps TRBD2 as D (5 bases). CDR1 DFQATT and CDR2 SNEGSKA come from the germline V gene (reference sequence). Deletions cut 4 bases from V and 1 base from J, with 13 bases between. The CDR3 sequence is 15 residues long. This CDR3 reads CSAIGLAENTGELFL. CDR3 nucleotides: TGCAGTGCTATAGGTCTAGCCGAGAACACCGGGGAGCTGTTTTTA.

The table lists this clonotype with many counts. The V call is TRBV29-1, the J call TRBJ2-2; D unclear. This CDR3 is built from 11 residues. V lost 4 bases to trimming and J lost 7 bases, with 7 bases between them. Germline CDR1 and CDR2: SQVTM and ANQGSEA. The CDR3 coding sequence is TGCAGCGTTGCCCGAGGCGGGGAGCTGTTTTTT. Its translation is CSVARGGELFF.